The entry below gives a single T cell receptor beta chain sequence along with its context. As originally analysed: Amplification from reference gene primers served as the basis for estimated nucleated cell counts. The data were produced by immunoSEQ multiplex PCR, yet TCRdb's version contains in-frame clones alone and is incomplete. V, J and clone size are taken as reported in that table, and D and trimming were inferred from the DNA itself. Among around 470,000 clones listed, roughly 87% were seen once. CDR1 is LNHDA and CDR2 is SQIVND in the germline V gene (reference sequence). The junction had 7 bases not matched to a gene; V was cut back by 5 bases and J by 2 bases. This CDR3 contains 15 residues. The entry originates in a study of blood T cell repertoires in COVID-19. Study context: COVID-19 samples from acute and convalescent phases originated in the United States, Italy and Spain. PBMCs, B-cell-depleted T cells, or T cells were the source of the cDNA or gDNA that made up the material.

The receptor was derived from a man aged 18-30 years with COVID-19, enrolled during active disease. The rearrangement joins TRBV19 to TRBJ2-3; 7 bases are a match to TRBD1. The source material was peripheral blood. The CDR3 sequence: CASSPTGVDTDTQYF. Written as DNA, the CDR3 is TGTGCCAGTAGTCCTACAGGGGTGGACACAGATACGCAGTATTTT.